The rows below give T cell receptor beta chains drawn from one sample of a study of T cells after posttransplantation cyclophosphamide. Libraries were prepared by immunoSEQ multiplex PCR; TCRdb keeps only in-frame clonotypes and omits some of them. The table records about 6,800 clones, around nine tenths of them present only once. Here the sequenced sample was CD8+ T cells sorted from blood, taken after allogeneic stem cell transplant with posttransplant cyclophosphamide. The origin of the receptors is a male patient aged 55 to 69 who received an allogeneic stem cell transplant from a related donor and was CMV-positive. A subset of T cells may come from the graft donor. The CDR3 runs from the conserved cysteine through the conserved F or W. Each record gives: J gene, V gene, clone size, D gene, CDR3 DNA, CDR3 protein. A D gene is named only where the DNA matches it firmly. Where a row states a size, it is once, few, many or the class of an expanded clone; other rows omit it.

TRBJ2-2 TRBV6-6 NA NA TGTGCCAGCAGTGCCGCGCGGGGCACCGGGGAGCTGTTTTTT CASSAARGTGELFF
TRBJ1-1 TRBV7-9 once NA TGTGCCAGCAGCTTGGGCAGCACCCTATACGGGATGAACACTGAAGCTTTCTTT CASSLGSTLYGMNTEAFF
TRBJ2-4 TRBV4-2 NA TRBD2 TGTGCCAGCAGCTCCCTCGGTAGCGGGACCCAACTAGCCAAAAACATTCAGTACTTC CASSSLGSGTQLAKNIQYF
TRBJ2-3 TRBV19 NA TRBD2 TGTGCCAGTAGTAACGGGGGGGAGGCGGATACGCAGTATTTT CASSNGGEADTQYF
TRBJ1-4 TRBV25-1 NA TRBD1 TGTGCCAGCAGTGGACAAGACAGGGGACGCACCCTTTTTGAAAAACTGTTTTTT CASSGQDRGRTLFEKLFF
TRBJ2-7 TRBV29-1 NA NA TGCAGCGCTGCGACAGGACTCTCCTACGAGCAGTACTTC CSAATGLSYEQYF
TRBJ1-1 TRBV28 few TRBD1 TGTGCCAGCAGTTCGTGGGACAGGGGATACTCCACGGGCACTGAAGCTTTCTTT CASSSWDRGYSTGTEAFF
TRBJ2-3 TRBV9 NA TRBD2 TGTGCCAGCAGCCCTCCTAGCGGGGGTGAGTATGATACGCAGTATTTT CASSPPSGGEYDTQYF
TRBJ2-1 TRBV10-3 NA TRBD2 TGTGCCATCAGTGAGTCAAGTGGCGCGGGGGTATCAAGCTCCTACAATGAGCAGTTCTTC CAISESSGAGVSSSYNEQFF
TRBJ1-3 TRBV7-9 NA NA TGTGCCAGCAGCCCGCGTGGAGTCGGAAACACCATATATTTT CASSPRGVGNTIYF
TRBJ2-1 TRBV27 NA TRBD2 TGTGCCAGCAGTGGGACTAGCGGGGCATACAATGAGCAGTTCTTC CASSGTSGAYNEQFF
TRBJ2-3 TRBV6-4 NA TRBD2 TGTGCCAGCAGTGACTCGAGCGGGGGGGCCACAGATACGCAGTATTTT CASSDSSGGATDTQYF
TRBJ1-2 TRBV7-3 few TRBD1 TGTGCCAGCAGCTCACCGGGACAGATCTATGGCTACACCTTC CASSSPGQIYGYTF
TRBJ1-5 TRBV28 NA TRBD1 TGTGCCAGCAGTTCAACAGGGGGCAATCAGCCCCAGCATTTT CASSSTGGNQPQHF
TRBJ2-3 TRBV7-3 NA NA TGTGCCAGCAGCTTGACAGGAGATTTCACAGATACGCAGTATTTT CASSLTGDFTDTQYF
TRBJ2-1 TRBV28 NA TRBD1 TGTGCCAGCAGTCTCGGGACAGTCCCTGAGCAGTTCTTC CASSLGTVPEQFF
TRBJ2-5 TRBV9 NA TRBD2 TGTGCCAGCAGCTCGGGGGGGGCGGAGGAGACCCAGTACTTC CASSSGGAEETQYF
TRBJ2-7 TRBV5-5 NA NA TGTGCCAGCAGCTTGATGGGGGCGGGCGAGCAGTACTTC CASSLMGAGEQYF
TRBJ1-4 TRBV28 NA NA TGTGCCAGCAGACCAAACCCGACAGCCCCGAATGAAAAACTGTTTTTT CASRPNPTAPNEKLFF
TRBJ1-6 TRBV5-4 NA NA TGTGCCAGCAGCCAAGGGACGGGGGGCCCCCTCCACTTT CASSQGTGGPLHF
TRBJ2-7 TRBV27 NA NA TGTGCCAGCCATGACAGTCCCTACGAGCAGTACTTC CASHDSPYEQYF
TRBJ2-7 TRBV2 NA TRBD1 TGTGCCAGCAGTGAGGAGGACAGGGTCTCCTACGAGCAGTACTTC CASSEEDRVSYEQYF
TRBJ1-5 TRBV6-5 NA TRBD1 TGTGCCAGCAGCGCACAGGGGTGGAGCAATCAGCCCCAGCATTTT CASSAQGWSNQPQHF
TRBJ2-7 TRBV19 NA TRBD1 TGTGCCAGTAGTATCGGTGGGACAGGGAGGAACGAGCAGTACTTC CASSIGGTGRNEQYF
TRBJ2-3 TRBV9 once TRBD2 TGTGCCAGCAGCTCGAGCGGGGCCAGCACAGATACGCAGTATTTT CASSSSGASTDTQYF
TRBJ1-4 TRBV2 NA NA TGTGCCAGCAGTCAAAGCGAGGAGACTAATGAAAAACTGTTTTTT CASSQSEETNEKLFF
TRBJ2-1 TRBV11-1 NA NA TGTGCCAGCAGCTTAGTATCGGGAAAAAGAGATGAGCAGTTCTTC CASSLVSGKRDEQFF
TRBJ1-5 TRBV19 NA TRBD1 TGTGCCAGTAGTGTTGCAGGGGGAATGGGTCAGCCCCAGCATTTT CASSVAGGMGQPQHF
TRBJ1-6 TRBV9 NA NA TGTGCCAGCAGCGTAGAACAGAGCTCCTATAATTCCCCCCTCCACTTT CASSVEQSSYNSPLHF
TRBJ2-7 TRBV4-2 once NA TGTGCCAGCAGCCAAGATCTAGCACCCCCGTACGAGCAGTACTTC CASSQDLAPPYEQYF
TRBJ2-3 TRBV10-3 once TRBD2 TGTGCCATCAGTGAGGGACTAGCGGGGTCCTGGGCCACCAGCACAGATACGCAGTATTTT CAISEGLAGSWATSTDTQYF
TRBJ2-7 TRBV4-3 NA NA TGCGCCAGCAGCCAAGGGGAAGGCGGGGTCTACGAGCAGTACTTC CASSQGEGGVYEQYF
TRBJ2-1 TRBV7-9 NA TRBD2 TGTGCCAGCAGCTTATTAGCGGGGGGGATAAACAATGAGCAGTTCTTC CASSLLAGGINNEQFF
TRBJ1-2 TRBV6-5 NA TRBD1 TGTGCCAGCAGTTACTCACAGGGGGCTTTCAACGGCTACACCTTC CASSYSQGAFNGYTF
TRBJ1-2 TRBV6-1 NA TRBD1 TGTGCCAGCAGTGTGCAGGGGGTTGAAGCTAACTATGGCTACACCTTC CASSVQGVEANYGYTF
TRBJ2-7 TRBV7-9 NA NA TGTGCCAGCAGCTTAGGTCCAGAAGAGCAGTACTTC CASSLGPEEQYF
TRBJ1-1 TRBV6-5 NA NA TGTGCCAGCAGTTACGGCGGGCTGACCACTGAAGCTTTCTTT CASSYGGLTTEAFF
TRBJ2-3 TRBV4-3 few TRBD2 TGCGCCAGCAGCCAAGCTAGCGGGGGGGCAGATACGCAGTATTTT CASSQASGGADTQYF
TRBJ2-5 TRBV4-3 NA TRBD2 TGCGCCAGCAGCTACGGTTCAGGGACTAGGCGGGAGACCCAGTACTTC CASSYGSGTRRETQYF
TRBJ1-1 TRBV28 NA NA TGTGCCAGCAAGATTTACGGGAGCACTGAAGCTTTCTTT CASKIYGSTEAFF
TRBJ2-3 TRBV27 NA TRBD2 TGTGCCAGCAGTCCTTCTCTAGCGGGGGTCCCCGAAGATACGCAGTATTTT CASSPSLAGVPEDTQYF
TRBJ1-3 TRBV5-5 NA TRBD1 TGTGCCAGCAGATCCGGGACAGCGATCTCTGGAAACACCATATATTTT CASRSGTAISGNTIYF
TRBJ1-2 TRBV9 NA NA TGTGCCAGCAGCGTAGTGGCGGAGCCTAACTATGGCTACACCTTC CASSVVAEPNYGYTF
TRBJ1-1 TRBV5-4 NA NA TGTGCCAGCAGCCCGGGTCTAGGTGAAGCTTTCTTT CASSPGLGEAFF
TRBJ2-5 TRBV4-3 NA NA TGCGCCAGCAGCCAAGATCTAGGTACGGGGGGCGCATTGTCCGAGACCCAGTACTTC CASSQDLGTGGALSETQYF
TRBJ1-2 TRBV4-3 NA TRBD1 TGCGCCAGCAGCCAAGGGACAGGGGTGTTCTATGGCTACACCTTC CASSQGTGVFYGYTF
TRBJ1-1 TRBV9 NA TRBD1 TGTGCCAGCAGCGGCGGACAGGGTCCTGAAGCTTTCTTT CASSGGQGPEAFF
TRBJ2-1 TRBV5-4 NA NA TGTGCCAGCAGTCCAGAAGACAATGAGCAGTTCTTC CASSPEDNEQFF
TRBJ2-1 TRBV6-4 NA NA TGTGCCAGCAGTGACGGGGCAGGGGCCAACAATGAGCAGTTCTTC CASSDGAGANNEQFF
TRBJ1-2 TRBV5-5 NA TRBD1 TGTGCCAGCAGCTTCTCGACAGGGATGGGCGGCTACACCTTC CASSFSTGMGGYTF
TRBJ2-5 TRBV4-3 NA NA TGCGCCAGCAGCCAGGGAGGTCTAGCCGGGGAGACCCAGTACTTC CASSQGGLAGETQYF
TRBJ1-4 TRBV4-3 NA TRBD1 TGCGCCAGCAGCCCCGGACAGGGAGGGAATGAAAAACTGTTTTTT CASSPGQGGNEKLFF